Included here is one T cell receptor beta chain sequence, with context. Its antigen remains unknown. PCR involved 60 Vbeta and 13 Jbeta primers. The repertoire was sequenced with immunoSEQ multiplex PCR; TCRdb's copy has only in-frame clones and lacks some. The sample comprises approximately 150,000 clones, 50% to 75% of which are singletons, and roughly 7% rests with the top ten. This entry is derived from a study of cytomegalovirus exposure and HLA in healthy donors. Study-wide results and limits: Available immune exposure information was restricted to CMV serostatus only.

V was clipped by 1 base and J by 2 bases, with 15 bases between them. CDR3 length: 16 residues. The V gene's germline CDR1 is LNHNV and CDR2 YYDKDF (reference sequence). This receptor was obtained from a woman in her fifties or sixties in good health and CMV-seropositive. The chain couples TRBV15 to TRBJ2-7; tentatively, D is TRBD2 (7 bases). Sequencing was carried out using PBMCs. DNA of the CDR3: TGTGCCACCAGCAGAGGGGGGGGCCCTGAGACCTACGAGCAGTACTTC. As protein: CATSRGGGPETYEQYF.